This T cell receptor beta chain came from a study of blood T cells in healthy people across ages. The wider study: Through template switching, about one barcoded beta molecule was captured per two T cells, as measured in model experiments.

Healthy Caucasians from Russia aged about 6 to 100 served as donors. Total RNA, at least 5.5 micrograms per sample, was extracted from PBMCs. CDR1 is MGHDK, CDR2 SYGVNS, per germline. V was clipped by 5 bases and J by 4 bases, with 11 bases between them. CDR3 length equals 13 residues. Overall study results and limits: Estimates of diversity drawn from one million T cells were considered underestimates.

As for this clonotype: The antigen is not known.

The second PCR ran about 6 to 11 cycles with a sample-barcoded 5' primer and J-beta primers. TCRdb used MiXCR to reprocess the 5' RACE reads, holding one entry per CDR3 protein. The top ten clones hold 30% of a sample with about 670,000 distinct CDR3 sequences, 40% to 45% of them seen once. The sequenced material came from blood. V gene TRBV25-1 combines with J gene TRBJ2-5, with TRBD2 as a possible D gene (6 bases). The origin of this receptor is an older man in good health. The CDR3 loop reads CASSNRRVETQYF. The CDR3 region has the DNA TGTGCCAGCAGTAACAGGAGGGTAGAGACCCAGTACTTC.